This entry concerns a single T cell receptor (beta chain). A read error may be the cause here, since a much bigger clone is one base away. TCRdb re-derived calls from the RACE reads in MiXCR, one entry per CDR3 protein. Of fewer than 300,000 distinct CDR3 sequences listed, 7.5% to 9% are singletons. Time point: pre-sensitization, week 0. The treatment: therapeutic diphenylcyclopropenone sensitization with weekly scalp DPC. Prior to application of each patch test, blood was drawn. These data are taken from a study of human T cells and chemical hapten exposure. Study-level information: Alopecia areata, totalis or universalis affected patients who were mostly female.

CDR3 length: 12 amino acids. Germline loops: CDR1 SGDLS, CDR2 YYNGEE. The starting material was whole blood, obtained in connection with sensitization to the hapten diphenylcyclopropenone (DPC). V gene TRBV9 combines with J gene TRBJ2-7; D ambiguous. The clonotype was recovered from a woman aged 40 to 50 with alopecia areata. Some clones in this sample may be carry-over from other donors' samples. CDR3 protein: CTSSADPYEQYF. The CDR3 DNA sequence: TGTACCAGCAGCGCTGACCCCTACGAGCAGTACTTC. Full variable domain (rest looked up from reference TRBV9 and TRBJ2-7): DSGVTQTPKHLITATGQRVTLRCSPRSGDLSVYWYQQSLDQGLQFLIQYYNGEERAKGNILERFSAQQFPDLHSELNLSSLELGDSALYFCTSSADPYEQYFGPGTRLTVT.